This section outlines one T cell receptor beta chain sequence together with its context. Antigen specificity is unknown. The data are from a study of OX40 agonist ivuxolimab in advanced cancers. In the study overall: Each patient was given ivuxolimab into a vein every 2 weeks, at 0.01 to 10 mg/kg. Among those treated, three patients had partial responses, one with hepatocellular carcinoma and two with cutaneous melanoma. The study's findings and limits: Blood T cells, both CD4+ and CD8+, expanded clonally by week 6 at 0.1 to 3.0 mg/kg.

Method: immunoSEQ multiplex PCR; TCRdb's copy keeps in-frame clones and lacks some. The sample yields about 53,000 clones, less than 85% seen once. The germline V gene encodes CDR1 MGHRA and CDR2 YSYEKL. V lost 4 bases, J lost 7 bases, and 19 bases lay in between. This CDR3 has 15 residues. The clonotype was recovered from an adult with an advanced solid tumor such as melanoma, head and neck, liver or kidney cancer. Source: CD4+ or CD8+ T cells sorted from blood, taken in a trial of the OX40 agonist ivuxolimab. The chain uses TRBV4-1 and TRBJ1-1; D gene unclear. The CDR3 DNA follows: TGCGCCAGCAGCCTTTCGATTGGCTCCGGACTTGAAGCTTTCTTT. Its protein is CASSLSIGSGLEAFF.